These T cell receptor beta chains were read from a single sample in a study of cytomegalovirus exposure and HLA in healthy donors. Clones were read by immunoSEQ multiplex PCR, and TCRdb kept only the in-frame ones, dropping some. Its clone listing holds approximately 52,000 clones. The sample consisted of PBMCs. The receptors derive from a woman aged 60-75 years in good health and CMV-seropositive. Both conserved end residues are part of each CDR3. The D gene is left open where the match is weak.

CDR3nt	CDR3aa	v_gene	len	d_gene	j_gene
TGTGCTAGCAGCTCCGGTGGGGGGGAGCAGTACTTC	CASSSGGGEQYF	TRBV7-7	12	NA	TRBJ2-7
TGTGCCGGAGGACTAGCGGGGGGAAATGAGCAGTTCTTC	CAGGLAGGNEQFF	TRBV7-9	13	TRBD2	TRBJ2-1
TGTGCCAGCAAGAGCAGTCAGGGCCCTCAGCATTTT	CASKSSQGPQHF	TRBV6-5	12	NA	TRBJ1-5
TGTGCCACCAGCAGGGGGCAGGGGCTAGGTGAAAAACTGTTTTTT	CATSRGQGLGEKLFF	TRBV15	15	NA	TRBJ1-4
TGTGCCAGCAGCGCCCTTCGGGACTCTGGAAACACCATATATTTT	CASSALRDSGNTIYF	TRBV9	15	NA	TRBJ1-3
TGCGCCAGCAGCCAAGACTTGGATGGCGGCGGCAATGGCTACACCTTC	CASSQDLDGGGNGYTF	TRBV4-3	16	NA	TRBJ1-2
TGTGCCAGCGGCCGGGACAGGGGGCCTGGGGAGCTGTTTTTT	CASGRDRGPGELFF	TRBV5-4	14	TRBD1	TRBJ2-2
TGTGCCACCCTCCCTGGGGGGGAAATAAGGGAAAAACTGTTTTTT	CATLPGGEIREKLFF	TRBV19	15	NA	TRBJ1-4
TGTGCCAGCTCACCAGGGTCGGGGGAAGATACGCAGTATTTT	CASSPGSGEDTQYF	TRBV18	14	NA	TRBJ2-3
TGTGCCATCAGTGACAGGGCACGAAGTTCGTTCTTT	CAISDRARSSFF	TRBV10-3	12	NA	TRBJ1-1
TGTGCCAGCTCACGTAAAAGCCCCGGGACACAACCAAATCAGCCCCAGCATTTT	CASSRKSPGTQPNQPQHF	TRBV18	18	NA	TRBJ1-5
TGTGCCAGCTCCCAGGGCAGGGCAACCTACGAGCAGTACTTC	CASSQGRATYEQYF	TRBV6-1	14	NA	TRBJ2-7
TGTGCCAGCAGCTCTCCGACAGGGGCTAAAGCAACTAATGAAAAACTGTTTTTT	CASSSPTGAKATNEKLFF	TRBV7-9	18	TRBD1	TRBJ1-4
TGTGCCCCAGGGGACTATGGCTACACCTTC	CAPGDYGYTF	TRBV6-5	10	NA	TRBJ1-2
TGTGCCAGCAGTGCCGGGACAGGGAGGACTGAAGCTTTCTTT	CASSAGTGRTEAFF	TRBV2	14	TRBD1	TRBJ1-1
TGTGCCAGCAAGTCAGATTCGAACACTGAAGCTTTCTTT	CASKSDSNTEAFF	TRBV2	13	NA	TRBJ1-1
TGCGCCAGCAGCCAAGCCTTAGGGGATAGCAATCAGCCCCAGCATTTT	CASSQALGDSNQPQHF	TRBV4-1	16	NA	TRBJ1-5
TGTGCCAGCAGTTTTAGCGGGGGGGACAATGAGCAGTTCTTC	CASSFSGGDNEQFF	TRBV28	14	TRBD2	TRBJ2-1
TGCGCCAGCAGCCAAGTACAGGGCGCTTACGAGCAGTACTTC	CASSQVQGAYEQYF	TRBV4-1	14	NA	TRBJ2-7
TGTGCCAGCTCACCGGCAACCTACAATGAGCAGTTCTTC	CASSPATYNEQFF	TRBV18	13	NA	TRBJ2-1
TGTGCCAGCCAAACAGGGGATAGCAATCAGCCCCAGCATTTT	CASQTGDSNQPQHF	TRBV6-1	14	TRBD1	TRBJ1-5
TGCGCCAGCAGCTTGGATGTGAGGGTCTACGAGCAGTACTTC	CASSLDVRVYEQYF	TRBV5-1	14	NA	TRBJ2-7
TGTGCCAGCTCACCTAGAAGACTTAACTATGGCTACACCTTC	CASSPRRLNYGYTF	TRBV18	14	NA	TRBJ1-2
TGTGCCAGCACCCGGCGAGCGGCTACCAATCAGCCCCAGCATTTT	CASTRRAATNQPQHF	TRBV5-8	15	NA	TRBJ1-5
TGTGCTAGCAGCCCCGGGACAGGGATGAGCCAAGAGACCCAGTACTTC	CASSPGTGMSQETQYF	TRBV7-7	16	TRBD1	TRBJ2-5
TGTGCCAGCAGTCGGTCCGACACTGAAGCTTTCTTT	CASSRSDTEAFF	TRBV28	12	NA	TRBJ1-1
TGTGCCAGCAGTTTGAGGACAGGGAGCTCCTACGAGCAGTACTTC	CASSLRTGSSYEQYF	TRBV6-5	15	TRBD1	TRBJ2-7
TGTGCCAGTAGCCCTCACCCCTCAGGAGGACTCCCTGAAGCTTTCTTT	CASSPHPSGGLPEAFF	TRBV19	16	NA	TRBJ1-1
TGTGCCAGCACCCCAGGTTCAACCTACAATGAGCAGTTCTTC	CASTPGSTYNEQFF	TRBV7-9	14	NA	TRBJ2-1
TGTGCCAGCAGCTTAGAGACGGGTGGGACTGAAGCTTTCTTT	CASSLETGGTEAFF	TRBV11-2	14	NA	TRBJ1-1
TGTGCCAGCAGCCCGTTGAGTGGCCAGGGCAGGGGCTCCGGAAACACCATATATTTT	CASSPLSGQGRGSGNTIYF	TRBV7-6	19	NA	TRBJ1-3
TGTGCCAGCAGGGAGGGGGCCTCCGCCTACGAGCAGTACTTC	CASREGASAYEQYF	TRBV27	14	NA	TRBJ2-7
TGTGCCAGCATCCCTGTTGGCACCTACAATGAGCAGTTCTTC	CASIPVGTYNEQFF	TRBV7-9	14	NA	TRBJ2-1
TGTGCCAGTAGTACCCAGGGCACAGATACGCAGTATTTT	CASSTQGTDTQYF	TRBV19	13	NA	TRBJ2-3
TGTGCCAGCAGCACGGGACAGGGGGCGTGGGGCTACACCTTC	CASSTGQGAWGYTF	TRBV5-6	14	TRBD1	TRBJ1-2
TGTGCCAGCAGTTCCGACAGGGCTAATAACGGGGAGCTGTTTTTT	CASSSDRANNGELFF	TRBV2	15	TRBD1	TRBJ2-2
TGTGCCAGCAGCCTTGGACAGTACTACGAGCAGTACTTC	CASSLGQYYEQYF	TRBV9	13	NA	TRBJ2-7
TGTGCCAGTAGTATCGATCCGGGAAACTATGGCTACACCTTC	CASSIDPGNYGYTF	TRBV19	14	NA	TRBJ1-2
TGCGCCAGCAGCTTGGGACAGGGTAACTATGGCTACACCTTC	CASSLGQGNYGYTF	TRBV5-1	14	TRBD1	TRBJ1-2
TGCGCCAGCAGCTTGGGGGGACAGGGGAAGGCCTACGAGCAGTACTTC	CASSLGGQGKAYEQYF	TRBV5-1	16	TRBD1	TRBJ2-7
TGTGCCAGCAGCTCCCTTCACAACAGGGTTAAAAAACAAGAGACCCAGTACTTC	CASSSLHNRVKKQETQYF	TRBV7-2	18	NA	TRBJ2-5
TGTGCCAGCAGTGACGGGCAGGGATCAGGTGGAAAGCAGTACTTC	CASSDGQGSGGKQYF	TRBV6-4	15	NA	TRBJ2-7
TGTGCCAGCAGCTTCGAGACAGGGAATCAGCCCCAGCATTTT	CASSFETGNQPQHF	TRBV5-8	14	TRBD1	TRBJ1-5